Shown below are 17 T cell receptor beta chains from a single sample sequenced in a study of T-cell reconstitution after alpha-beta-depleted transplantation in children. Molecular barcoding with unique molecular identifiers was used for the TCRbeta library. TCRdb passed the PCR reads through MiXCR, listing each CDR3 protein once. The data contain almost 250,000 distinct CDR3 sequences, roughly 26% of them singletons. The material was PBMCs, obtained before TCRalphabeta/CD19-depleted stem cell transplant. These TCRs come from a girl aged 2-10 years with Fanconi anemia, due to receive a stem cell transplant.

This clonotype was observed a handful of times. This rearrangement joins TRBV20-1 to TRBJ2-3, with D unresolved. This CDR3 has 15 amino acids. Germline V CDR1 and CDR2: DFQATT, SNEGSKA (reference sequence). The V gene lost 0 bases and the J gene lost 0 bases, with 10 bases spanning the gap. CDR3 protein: CSARDEARSTDTQYF. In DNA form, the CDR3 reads TGCAGTGCTAGAGATGAAGCTAGAAGCACAGATACGCAGTATTTT.

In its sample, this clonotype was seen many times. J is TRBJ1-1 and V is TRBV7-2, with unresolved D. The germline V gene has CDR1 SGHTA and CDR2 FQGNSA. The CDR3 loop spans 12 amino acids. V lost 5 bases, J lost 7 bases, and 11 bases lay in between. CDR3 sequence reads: CASSQGRGEAFF. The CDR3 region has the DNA TGTGCCAGCAGCCAAGGTCGGGGTGAAGCTTTCTTT.

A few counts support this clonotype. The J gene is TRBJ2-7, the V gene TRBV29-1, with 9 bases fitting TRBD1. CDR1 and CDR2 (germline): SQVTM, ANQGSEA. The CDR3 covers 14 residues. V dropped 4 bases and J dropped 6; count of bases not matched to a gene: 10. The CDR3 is CSVGTGAIIGEQYF. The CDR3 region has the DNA TGCAGCGTTGGGACAGGGGCAATCATTGGCGAGCAGTACTTC.

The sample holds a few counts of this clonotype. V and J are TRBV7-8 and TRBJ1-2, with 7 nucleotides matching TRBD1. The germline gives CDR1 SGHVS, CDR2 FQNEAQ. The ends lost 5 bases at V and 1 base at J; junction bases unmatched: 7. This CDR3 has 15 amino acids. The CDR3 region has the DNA TGTGCCAGCAGCCTATCGGGACAGTTTAACTATGGCTACACCTTC. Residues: CASSLSGQFNYGYTF.

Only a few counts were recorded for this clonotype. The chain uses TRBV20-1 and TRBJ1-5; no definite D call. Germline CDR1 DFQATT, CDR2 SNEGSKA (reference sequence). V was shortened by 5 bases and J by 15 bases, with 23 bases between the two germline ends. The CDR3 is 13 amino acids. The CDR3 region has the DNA TGCAGTGCTCCAGACGACTCCGGCCTCCTAATGCATTTT. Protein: CSAPDDSGLLMHF.

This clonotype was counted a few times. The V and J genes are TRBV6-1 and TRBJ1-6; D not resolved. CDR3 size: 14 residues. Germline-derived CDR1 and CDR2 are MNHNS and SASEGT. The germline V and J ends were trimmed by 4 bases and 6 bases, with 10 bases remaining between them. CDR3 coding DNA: TGTGCCAGCAGTGCAAGCGAACCTAATTCACCCCTCCACTTT. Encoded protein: CASSASEPNSPLHF.

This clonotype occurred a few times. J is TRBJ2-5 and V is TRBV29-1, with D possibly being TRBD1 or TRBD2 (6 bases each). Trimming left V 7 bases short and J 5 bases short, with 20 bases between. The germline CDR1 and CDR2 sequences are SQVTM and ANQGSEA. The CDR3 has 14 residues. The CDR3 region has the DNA TGCAGCGCACATATACGGGGGCCAAGGGAGACCCAGTACTTC. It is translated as CSAHIRGPRETQYF.

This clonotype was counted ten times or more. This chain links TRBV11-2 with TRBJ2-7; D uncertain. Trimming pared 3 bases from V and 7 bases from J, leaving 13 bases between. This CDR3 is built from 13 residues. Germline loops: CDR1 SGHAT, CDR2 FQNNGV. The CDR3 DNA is TGTGCCAGCAGCTTTACAGTCCGAGAAGAGCAGTACTTC. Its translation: CASSFTVREEQYF. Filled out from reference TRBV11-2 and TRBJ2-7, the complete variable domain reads EAGVAQSPRYKIIEKRQSVAFWCNPISGHATLYWYQQILGQGPKLLIQFQNNGVVDDSQLPKDRFSAERLKGVDSTLKIQPAKLEDSAVYLCASSFTVREEQYFGPGTRLTVT.

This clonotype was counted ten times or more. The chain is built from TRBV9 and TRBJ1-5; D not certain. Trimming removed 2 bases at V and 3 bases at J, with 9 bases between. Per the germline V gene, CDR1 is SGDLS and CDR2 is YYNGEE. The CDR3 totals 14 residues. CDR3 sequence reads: CASSVSSTNQPQHF. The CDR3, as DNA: TGTGCCAGCAGCGTCTCCAGTACCAATCAGCCCCAGCATTTT.

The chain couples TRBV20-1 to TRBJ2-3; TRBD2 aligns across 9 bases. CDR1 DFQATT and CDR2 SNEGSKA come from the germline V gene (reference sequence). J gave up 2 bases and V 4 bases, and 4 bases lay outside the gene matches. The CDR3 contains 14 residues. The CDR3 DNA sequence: TGCAGTGCTACCTCTAGCGGGGACACAGATACGCAGTATTTT. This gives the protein CSATSSGDTDTQYF.

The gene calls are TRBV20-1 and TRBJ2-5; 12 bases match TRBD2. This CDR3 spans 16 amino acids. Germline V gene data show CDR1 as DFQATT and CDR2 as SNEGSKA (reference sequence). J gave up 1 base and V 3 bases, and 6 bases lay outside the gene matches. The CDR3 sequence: CSASLAGGIIQETQYF. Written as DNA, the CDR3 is TGCAGTGCTAGTCTAGCGGGAGGGATCATCCAAGAGACCCAGTACTTC.

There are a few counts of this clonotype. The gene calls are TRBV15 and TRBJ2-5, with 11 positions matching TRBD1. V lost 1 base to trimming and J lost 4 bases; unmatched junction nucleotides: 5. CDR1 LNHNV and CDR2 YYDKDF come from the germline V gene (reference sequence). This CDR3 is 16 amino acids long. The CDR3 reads CATSRGRTGGTETQYF. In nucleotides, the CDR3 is TGTGCCACCAGCAGAGGGCGGACAGGGGGCACAGAGACCCAGTACTTC.

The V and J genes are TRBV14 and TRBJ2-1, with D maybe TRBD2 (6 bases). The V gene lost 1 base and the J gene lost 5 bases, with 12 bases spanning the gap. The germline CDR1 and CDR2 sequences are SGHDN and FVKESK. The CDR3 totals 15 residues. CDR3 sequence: CASSQGGGKNNEQFF. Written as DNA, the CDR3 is TGTGCCAGCAGCCAAGGGGGCGGGAAAAACAATGAGCAGTTCTTC.

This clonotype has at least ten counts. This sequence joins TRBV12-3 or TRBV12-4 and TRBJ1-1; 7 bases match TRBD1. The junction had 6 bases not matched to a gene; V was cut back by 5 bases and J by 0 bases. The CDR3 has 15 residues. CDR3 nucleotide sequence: TGTGCCAGCAGTGGACAGGACGCCCTGAACACTGAAGCTTTCTTT. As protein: CASSGQDALNTEAFF.

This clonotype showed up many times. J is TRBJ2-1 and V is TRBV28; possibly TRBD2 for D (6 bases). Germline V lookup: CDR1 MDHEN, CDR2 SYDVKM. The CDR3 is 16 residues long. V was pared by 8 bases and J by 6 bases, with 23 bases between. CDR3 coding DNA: TGTGCCAGCTACCCCGCAATAGCGAGGAGGGTCAATGAGCAGTTCTTC. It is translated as CASYPAIARRVNEQFF.

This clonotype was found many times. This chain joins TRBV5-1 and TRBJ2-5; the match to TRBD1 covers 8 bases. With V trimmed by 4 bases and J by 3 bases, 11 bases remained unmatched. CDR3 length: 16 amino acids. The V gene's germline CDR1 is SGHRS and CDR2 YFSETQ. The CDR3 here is CASSGRQGSIEETQYF. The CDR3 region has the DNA TGCGCCAGCAGCGGTAGACAGGGGTCAATCGAAGAGACCCAGTACTTC.

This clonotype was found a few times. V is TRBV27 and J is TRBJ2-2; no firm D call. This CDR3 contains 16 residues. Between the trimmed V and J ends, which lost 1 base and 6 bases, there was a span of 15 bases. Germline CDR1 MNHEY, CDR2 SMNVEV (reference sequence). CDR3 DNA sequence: TGTGCCAGCAGTTTATTGATAGGGAATCATCCCGGGGAGCTGTTTTTT. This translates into CASSLLIGNHPGELFF.